This is a list of T cell receptor beta chains from one sample in a study of blood T cell repertoires in COVID-19. The method was immunoSEQ multiplex PCR; TCRdb's version includes in-frame clones alone and lacks a portion of them. The table records roughly 91,000 clones, 84% of them present only once. Sequenced sample: peripheral blood. These receptors all come from an older man with active or convalescent COVID-19. CDR3s include the opening cysteine and the closing phenylalanine or tryptophan. Each record gives: clone size, V gene, D gene, CDR3 length, J gene, CDR3 DNA, CDR3 protein. D genes are given only for firm matches. Clone size is given for some rows only: seen once, a few or many times, or a class if the clone is expanded.

abundance: .
v_gene: TRBV7-2
d_gene: TRBD2
len: 16
j_gene: TRBJ2-7
CDR3nt: TGTGCCAGCAGCTTAGCGCCCTCCCCTCCCGGGGGGGAGCAGTACTTC
CDR3aa: CASSLAPSPPGGEQYF

abundance: .
v_gene: TRBV10-3
d_gene: .
len: 14
j_gene: TRBJ1-1
CDR3nt: TGTGCCATCAGTAGCGGGACAACCAACACTGAAGCTTTCTTT
CDR3aa: CAISSGTTNTEAFF

abundance: .
v_gene: TRBV10-3
d_gene: .
len: 11
j_gene: TRBJ2-7
CDR3nt: TGTGCCATCAGTGACGGGTACGAGCAGTACTTC
CDR3aa: CAISDGYEQYF

abundance: once
v_gene: TRBV18
d_gene: .
len: 17
j_gene: TRBJ1-5
CDR3nt: TGTGCCAGCTCACAGAACGGGATTAGGGCGGACAATCAGCCCCAGCATTTT
CDR3aa: CASSQNGIRADNQPQHF

abundance: .
v_gene: TRBV11-2
d_gene: TRBD1
len: 16
j_gene: TRBJ2-7
CDR3nt: TGTGCCAGCAGCTTTATCGGCACAGGGGGCAGGTTCGAGCAGTACTTC
CDR3aa: CASSFIGTGGRFEQYF

abundance: .
v_gene: TRBV3-1/TRBV3-2
d_gene: TRBD2
len: 14
j_gene: TRBJ2-3
CDR3nt: TGTGCCAGCAGCCAAGGTAGCGGGGGAGGTACGCAGTATTTT
CDR3aa: CASSQGSGGGTQYF

abundance: few
v_gene: TRBV7-2
d_gene: .
len: 14
j_gene: TRBJ2-7
CDR3nt: TGTGCCAGCAGCTTAGACAGGGTACTCTACGAGCAGTACTTC
CDR3aa: CASSLDRVLYEQYF

abundance: .
v_gene: TRBV28
d_gene: TRBD1
len: 14
j_gene: TRBJ1-2
CDR3nt: TGTGCCAGCAGTTTGGACCAGGGGGACTATGGCTACACCTTC
CDR3aa: CASSLDQGDYGYTF

abundance: .
v_gene: TRBV5-6
d_gene: TRBD1
len: 14
j_gene: TRBJ1-5
CDR3nt: TGTGCCAGCAGTCGGACAGGGGGCAACCAGCCCCAGCATTTT
CDR3aa: CASSRTGGNQPQHF

abundance: .
v_gene: TRBV7-9
d_gene: TRBD1
len: 17
j_gene: TRBJ1-2
CDR3nt: TGTGCCAGCAGCTCAGTTGGACAGGATGGGGCTAACTATGGCTACACCTTC
CDR3aa: CASSSVGQDGANYGYTF

abundance: .
v_gene: TRBV6-4
d_gene: .
len: 18
j_gene: TRBJ2-6
CDR3nt: TGTGCCAGCAGTGCCACCGACGGGTTAAGCTCTGGGGCCAACGTCCTGACTTTC
CDR3aa: CASSATDGLSSGANVLTF

abundance: .
v_gene: TRBV29-1
d_gene: .
len: 15
j_gene: TRBJ1-4
CDR3nt: TGCAGCGTTCGTCGCCGGGACTTAACTAATGAAAAACTGTTTTTT
CDR3aa: CSVRRRDLTNEKLFF

abundance: few
v_gene: TRBV5-6
d_gene: TRBD2
len: 16
j_gene: TRBJ2-5
CDR3nt: TGTGCCAGCAGCGATAGCGGGGGGTGGTTAGGTGAGACCCAGTACTTC
CDR3aa: CASSDSGGWLGETQYF

abundance: .
v_gene: TRBV5-1
d_gene: TRBD1
len: 15
j_gene: TRBJ2-3
CDR3nt: TGCGCCAGCAGCTTCGGGACAGGGAGCACAGATACGCAGTATTTT
CDR3aa: CASSFGTGSTDTQYF

abundance: .
v_gene: TRBV12-3/TRBV12-4
d_gene: .
len: 11
j_gene: TRBJ2-2
CDR3nt: TGTGCCAGTTCGGAGGTCGGGGAGCTGTTTTTT
CDR3aa: CASSEVGELFF

abundance: .
v_gene: TRBV3-1/TRBV3-2
d_gene: TRBD2
len: 15
j_gene: TRBJ2-7
CDR3nt: TGTGCCAGCAGCTGGGAGGGGCAGGGATACTACGAGCAGTACTTC
CDR3aa: CASSWEGQGYYEQYF

abundance: .
v_gene: TRBV6-2/TRBV6-3
d_gene: .
len: 12
j_gene: TRBJ2-7
CDR3nt: TGTGCCAGCAGTCGCGGAGCGGACGAGCAGTACTTC
CDR3aa: CASSRGADEQYF

abundance: .
v_gene: TRBV5-8
d_gene: TRBD2
len: 16
j_gene: TRBJ2-2
CDR3nt: TGTGCCAGCAGCTCCTCGGCGGGGGGAACTACCGGGGAGCTGTTTTTT
CDR3aa: CASSSSAGGTTGELFF

abundance: once
v_gene: TRBV6-6
d_gene: .
len: 15
j_gene: TRBJ1-5
CDR3nt: TGTGCCAGCAGTTACTCGGGGGGGCCTAATCAGCCCCAGCATTTT
CDR3aa: CASSYSGGPNQPQHF

abundance: once
v_gene: TRBV4-2
d_gene: .
len: 16
j_gene: TRBJ2-3
CDR3nt: TGTGCCAGCAGCCAAGATGTAGGGGGAAGCACAGATACGCAGTATTTT
CDR3aa: CASSQDVGGSTDTQYF

abundance: .
v_gene: TRBV19
d_gene: .
len: 15
j_gene: TRBJ2-1
CDR3nt: TGTGCCAGTAGTCCTCGACTAGTCGTCGACAATGAGCAGTTCTTC
CDR3aa: CASSPRLVVDNEQFF

abundance: .
v_gene: TRBV28
d_gene: .
len: 13
j_gene: TRBJ2-2
CDR3nt: TGTGCCAGCATCAGGGTGGGCACCGGGGAGCTGTTTTTT
CDR3aa: CASIRVGTGELFF

abundance: .
v_gene: TRBV2
d_gene: .
len: 16
j_gene: TRBJ2-2
CDR3nt: TGTGCCAGCAGTGGGACACTCGACCCGAACACCGGGGAGCTGTTTTTT
CDR3aa: CASSGTLDPNTGELFF

abundance: .
v_gene: TRBV7-2
d_gene: .
len: 12
j_gene: TRBJ1-3
CDR3nt: TGTGCCAGCAGCTTCCCAGGAAACACCATATATTTT
CDR3aa: CASSFPGNTIYF

abundance: .
v_gene: TRBV2
d_gene: .
len: 15
j_gene: TRBJ1-2
CDR3nt: TGTGCCAGCAGTGAAAGGGGTGCAGCGAACTATGGCTACACCTTC
CDR3aa: CASSERGAANYGYTF

abundance: .
v_gene: TRBV5-4
d_gene: .
len: 13
j_gene: TRBJ1-6
CDR3nt: TGTGCCAGCAGCTTGGATCCTTCTTCACCCCTCCACTTT
CDR3aa: CASSLDPSSPLHF

abundance: .
v_gene: TRBV3-1/TRBV3-2
d_gene: .
len: 14
j_gene: TRBJ1-6
CDR3nt: TGTGCCAGCAGCCACGGACAAACGAATTCACCCCTCCACTTT
CDR3aa: CASSHGQTNSPLHF

abundance: once
v_gene: TRBV2
d_gene: .
len: 16
j_gene: TRBJ1-5
CDR3nt: TGTGCCAGCAGTGCCAACCCAGGGGTTAGCAATCAGCCCCAGCATTTT
CDR3aa: CASSANPGVSNQPQHF

abundance: .
v_gene: TRBV7-2
d_gene: TRBD2
len: 17
j_gene: TRBJ2-3
CDR3nt: TGTGCCAGCAGCTTAGAATTGACTAGCGGAGGCACAGATACGCAGTATTTT
CDR3aa: CASSLELTSGGTDTQYF

abundance: few
v_gene: TRBV5-4
d_gene: .
len: 14
j_gene: TRBJ1-4
CDR3nt: TGTGCCAGCAGCCCCGGACAGAGGGATGAAAAACTGTTTTTT
CDR3aa: CASSPGQRDEKLFF

abundance: .
v_gene: TRBV11-2
d_gene: TRBD1
len: 14
j_gene: TRBJ2-7
CDR3nt: TGTGCCAGCAGCTTATGGCAGGGGGCTCTCGAGCAGTACTTC
CDR3aa: CASSLWQGALEQYF

abundance: .
v_gene: TRBV5-4
d_gene: .
len: 13
j_gene: TRBJ2-2
CDR3nt: TGTGCCAGCAGGTCCCAAGCCACCGGGGAGCTGTTTTTT
CDR3aa: CASRSQATGELFF

abundance: .
v_gene: TRBV4-1
d_gene: TRBD2
len: 18
j_gene: TRBJ2-3
CDR3nt: TGCGCCAGCAGCCTAGTGGACGGGACTAGCGGGGGCACAGATACGCAGTATTTT
CDR3aa: CASSLVDGTSGGTDTQYF

abundance: .
v_gene: TRBV11-2
d_gene: TRBD1
len: 16
j_gene: TRBJ2-2
CDR3nt: TGTGCCAGCACCGAGAGGGGGCTTTGGAACACCGGGGAGCTGTTTTTT
CDR3aa: CASTERGLWNTGELFF

abundance: .
v_gene: TRBV29-1
d_gene: TRBD1
len: 13
j_gene: TRBJ1-5
CDR3nt: TGCAGCGTGGAAGACAGGGCTGGTCAGCCCCAGCATTTT
CDR3aa: CSVEDRAGQPQHF

abundance: .
v_gene: TRBV6-5
d_gene: TRBD1
len: 14
j_gene: TRBJ1-5
CDR3nt: TGTGCCAGCAATAGAGGACAGGGCGGTCAGCCCCAGCATTTT
CDR3aa: CASNRGQGGQPQHF

abundance: .
v_gene: TRBV30
d_gene: .
len: 13
j_gene: TRBJ1-1
CDR3nt: TGTGCCTGGAGTGTAACGAGGAACACTGAAGCTTTCTTT
CDR3aa: CAWSVTRNTEAFF

abundance: once
v_gene: TRBV7-2
d_gene: TRBD2
len: 18
j_gene: TRBJ2-3
CDR3nt: TGTGCCAGCAGCCCGGGACTAGCGGGGGGGCCTCGGACAGATACGCAGTATTTT
CDR3aa: CASSPGLAGGPRTDTQYF

abundance: .
v_gene: TRBV5-1
d_gene: TRBD1
len: 14
j_gene: TRBJ1-1
CDR3nt: TGCGCCAGCAGTCAGGGACAGATGAACACTGAAGCTTTCTTT
CDR3aa: CASSQGQMNTEAFF

abundance: .
v_gene: TRBV28
d_gene: TRBD2
len: 11
j_gene: TRBJ2-7
CDR3nt: TGTGCCAGCAGTTTCCAGCGGGGGGTTTACTTC
CDR3aa: CASSFQRGVYF

abundance: few
v_gene: TRBV11-3
d_gene: .
len: 14
j_gene: TRBJ2-3
CDR3nt: TGTGCCAGCAGCTTAGCCCAGGGCCCAGATACGCAGTATTTT
CDR3aa: CASSLAQGPDTQYF

abundance: .
v_gene: TRBV7-5
d_gene: .
len: 18
j_gene: TRBJ2-1
CDR3nt: TGTGCCAGAAGCCGTCCCCGGCAGGGTGGGCTAACGGAGTATGAGCAGTTCTTC
CDR3aa: CARSRPRQGGLTEYEQFF

abundance: .
v_gene: TRBV7-2
d_gene: TRBD2
len: 16
j_gene: TRBJ2-1
CDR3nt: TGTGCCAGCAGCTCCCCGGGCGGGGGGAGCTACAATGAGCAGTTCTTC
CDR3aa: CASSSPGGGSYNEQFF

abundance: .
v_gene: TRBV3-1/TRBV3-2
d_gene: .
len: 13
j_gene: TRBJ1-3
CDR3nt: TGTGCCAGCAGCCACTTCGCTGGAAACACCATATATTTT
CDR3aa: CASSHFAGNTIYF

abundance: .
v_gene: TRBV6-5
d_gene: TRBD2
len: 16
j_gene: TRBJ2-3
CDR3nt: TGTGCCAGCAGTTACTCGAGGCTAGCGGGGGAAGATACGCAGTATTTT
CDR3aa: CASSYSRLAGEDTQYF

abundance: .
v_gene: TRBV28
d_gene: TRBD1
len: 16
j_gene: TRBJ1-2
CDR3nt: TGTGCCAGCAACCTCCCCCAAGGACAGGGTCACTATGGCTACACCTTC
CDR3aa: CASNLPQGQGHYGYTF

abundance: .
v_gene: TRBV6-6
d_gene: .
len: 13
j_gene: TRBJ1-2
CDR3nt: TGTGCCAGCAGAAGACAGGTCTACTATGGCTACACCTTC
CDR3aa: CASRRQVYYGYTF

abundance: .
v_gene: TRBV6-5
d_gene: TRBD1
len: 14
j_gene: TRBJ1-1
CDR3nt: TGTGCCAGCAGTTGGACAGGCCAGAACACTGAAGCTTTCTTT
CDR3aa: CASSWTGQNTEAFF

abundance: .
v_gene: TRBV5-4
d_gene: TRBD2
len: 18
j_gene: TRBJ2-3
CDR3nt: TGTGCCAGCAGCTCACCCGGACTAGCGGGGGGCCCTAAAGATACGCAGTATTTT
CDR3aa: CASSSPGLAGGPKDTQYF

abundance: few
v_gene: TRBV20-1
d_gene: .
len: 11
j_gene: TRBJ1-1
CDR3nt: TGCAGTGCCCAGGCAATGACCGAAGCTTTCTTT
CDR3aa: CSAQAMTEAFF

abundance: .
v_gene: TRBV3-1/TRBV3-2
d_gene: TRBD2
len: 16
j_gene: TRBJ2-5
CDR3nt: TGTGCCAGCAGCGCTCAACGGGCTAGCGGGGGGGGGACCCAGTACTTC
CDR3aa: CASSAQRASGGGTQYF

abundance: .
v_gene: TRBV28
d_gene: .
len: 14
j_gene: TRBJ1-2
CDR3nt: TGTGCCAGCAGTCCCACCGCGGAGAACTATGGCTACACCTTC
CDR3aa: CASSPTAENYGYTF